The T cell receptor (beta chain) under discussion was sequenced for a study of tumor and adjacent non-tumor tissue in lung cancer (dated by TCRdb to between 2017 and 2018). The study in broad terms: By cancer type, the cohort comprised 11 to 12 adenocarcinoma patients, a couple of squamous cell carcinoma patients and 1 small cell lung cancer patient. Sequencing generated a total of around 120 million productive TCRbeta reads, averaging around 4.2 million reads per sample. TCRbeta CDR3 sequencing was performed on approximately 30 paired specimens, with one tumor sample and one normal lung sample collected per patient. Bulk TCRbeta repertoires were compared between lung tumor tissue and matched distant non-tumor lung tissue obtained from around 14 lung cancer patients. Among the 15 or so patients, ages ranged from roughly 30 to 76 years, some ten were men and 5 were women, and disease was TNM stage I to III.

Library preparation was by multiplex PCR. TCRdb records Illumina HiSeq 2500 as the sequencer. Following protocols modified from ARM-PCR, the researchers constructed TCRbeta libraries through three rounds of nested PCR with primers (Table S4). Before sequencing, PCR products of 200-500 bp were excised from the gel and purified with the QIAquick gel extraction kit. On the study's bioinformatics: Reads were cleaned using Trimmomatic, were merged into complete CDR3 sequences using FLASH, and were assigned to V(D)J germline segments using MiTCR. VDJtools was used to compute clonal diversity as the inverse Simpson's index. In-frame sequences without a premature stop codon were defined as productive reads. TCRdb reprocessed the public reads (quality trimming at Q25 with fastp, clone calling with MiXCR) and kept in-frame beta chains. CDR3 protein duplicates are merged, each entry listing the most common genes and DNA. What appears here as the V and J calls and clone size reflects TCRdb's work, not the paper's. For this sample there are 60,000 to 100,000 distinct CDR3 sequences; around 80% appear just once. The ten largest clones represent around 40% of the sample.

RNA was isolated from bulk, unsorted tissue, and RNA quality was assessed with a NanoDrop ND-1000 and an Agilent 2100. For the normal lung samples, distant non-tumor tissue was collected more than 3 cm away from the tumor edge. All donors had newly diagnosed lung cancer, had not received prior chemotherapy, and were admitted for thoracic surgery in China between August and November 2014. Patients with previous radiotherapy or chemotherapy, or with another concurrent cancer, were excluded from the study. Pieces of surgical tissue measuring about 1-2.1 cm3 were kept in RNAlater solution and stored at -80 degrees C until use. The CDR3, cysteine through phenylalanine, is 17 amino acids long. The read is trimmed to its CDR3 DNA, 51 bases read in frame from base 1. The germline V gene gives CDR1 as MGHRA and CDR2 as YSYEKL. Notes on this clonotype: What antigen it recognizes has not been identified. The junction departs from the called germline gene at one end, perhaps through a read error.

Broader findings and caveats from the paper: Only roughly 16 patients were included in the cohort, and the need for larger samples and more detailed clinical data was noted by the authors. TCR diversity was significantly higher in younger patients, and higher tumor TCR diversity was associated with shorter overall and disease-free survival. A significantly larger cumulative share of the repertoire was made up by the top 100 clones in normal lung than in tumor tissue. The methods do not name the sequencing platform or mention unique molecular identifiers. Peripheral blood was not sequenced, so blood TCRbeta repertoires in these lung cancer patients were not examined. TCR diversity (inverse Simpson) was significantly higher in tumor than in normal lung tissue (roughly 430 vs 170, P = 0.0075, Mann-Whitney U test).

The chain is assembled from TRBV4-1 and TRBJ2-5; the D call is possibly TRBD1 or TRBD2, each sharing 6 bases. This TCR derives from a man aged 65-85 years with non-small cell lung cancer. Material: distant non-tumor lung tissue. At the DNA level, the sequence is TGCACCAGCAGCCAAGATCCCTCACGGGGGCAACAAGAGACCCAGTACTTC. It translates as CTSSQDPSRGQQETQYF.